In this sample, the clone carrying this TCR beta chain turned up many times. Its cognate antigen is unknown. The germline gene is not matched at one end of the junction; a read error may be the cause. Amplification from RNA transcripts yielded the TCR beta CDR3 regions. HTBI primers served in a first-round RT-PCR, which a second-round multiplex PCR followed. TCRdb fed the multiplex PCR reads into MiXCR, producing one record per CDR3 protein. The repertoire holds a few hundred thousand distinct CDR3 sequences, with approximately 20% as singletons. Germline-derived CDR1 and CDR2 are SGHVS and FQNEAQ. The CDR3 sequence is 13 residues long. This record comes from a study of Graves' ophthalmopathy and Graves' hyperthyroidism. Reliance was placed on clinical symptoms, serum thyroxine, TRAb, thyroid ultrasound and orbital computed tomography for diagnosis. PBMCs stemmed from around 10 ml of fresh peripheral blood.

Study-wide findings and caveats: Blood also contained most of the expanded thyroid clonotypes above 0.001 frequency.

The chain recombines TRBV7-8 with TRBJ1-1; D gene unclear. The receptor's source is a woman younger than 35 with Graves' ophthalmopathy. What was sequenced was peripheral blood. CDR3 residues: CASSLEANAEAFF. The CDR3 DNA reads as TGTGCCAGCAGCTTAGAGGCGAACGCTGAAGCTTTCTTT.